The 4 T cell receptor beta chains below all came from one sample that was sequenced in a study of response to subunit inactivated influenza vaccine. TCRdb re-analysed the RT-PCR reads in MiXCR, keeping a single row per CDR3 protein. The sample records 500,000 or so distinct CDR3 sequences, roughly 9.7% being singletons. The input for sequencing was PBMCs from blood, taken 40 to 50 days after vaccination. These receptors were collected from a man aged 50 or older who received an inactivated influenza vaccine.

This clonotype was counted only a few times. The chain uses TRBV3-1 and TRBJ1-2; no clear D. The CDR3 is 13 amino acids. Germline loops: CDR1 LGHDT, CDR2 YNNKEL (reference sequence). Trimming cost V 2 bases and J 6 bases, with 10 bases left between them. The CDR3 loop is CASSQNSGNGYTF. The CDR3 region has the DNA TGTGCCAGCAGCCAAAACAGCGGGAATGGCTACACCTTC.

CDR3 bases: TGCGCCAGCAGCCAAGATCATGACCAGCCCCAGCATTTT. This codes for CASSQDHDQPQHF. This chain connects TRBV4-3 to TRBJ1-5; D gene ambiguous. V was shortened by 0 bases and J by 7 bases, with 7 bases between the two germline ends. This CDR3 has 13 residues. In germline, CDR1 is LGHNA, CDR2 YSLEER.

This clonotype was counted a few times. This chain links TRBV6-5 with TRBJ2-7; TRBD1 agrees at 8 bases. The J segment lost 6 bases and the V segment lost 6 bases, leaving 10 bases of the junction unmatched. The CDR3 loop spans 14 amino acids. Germline lookup yields CDR1 MNHEY and CDR2 SVGAGI. The CDR3 here is CASSLSGGNTEQYF. The CDR3 nucleotides read TGTGCCAGCAGCTTATCAGGGGGCAATACCGAGCAGTACTTC.

The chain joins TRBV6-1 to TRBJ2-1; 10 positions agree with TRBD2. The CDR3 extends over 13 amino acids. The trim removed 8 bases at V and 10 bases at J, leaving 8 bases unmatched. The V gene's germline CDR1 is MNHNS and CDR2 SASEGT. The CDR3 loop reads CASQLAGEEEQFF. The CDR3 coding sequence is TGTGCCAGCCAGCTAGCGGGAGAAGAAGAGCAGTTCTTC.